These T cell receptor beta chains were read from a single sample in a study of cytomegalovirus exposure and HLA in healthy donors. TCRdb's copy holds only in-frame clones and misses some; the assay was immunoSEQ multiplex PCR. The table lists under 150,000 clones, 83% of them singletons. The sample consisted of PBMCs. The receptors were gathered from a girl aged 2-10 years in good health and CMV-seronegative. Both conserved end residues are part of each CDR3. The D gene is left open where the match is weak. Rows give clone size only sometimes, using once, few, many, or a class for an expanded clone.

J,D,V,size,DNA,CDR3
TRBJ2-7,NA,TRBV2,NA,TGTGCCAGCAGTGAAGTGGGGGCAGGGTTCGTGGTTCTCTACGAGCAGTACTTC,CASSEVGAGFVVLYEQYF
TRBJ2-2,NA,TRBV15,NA,TGTGCCACTAGGGGGGGGCTCGACACCGGGGAGCTGTTTTTT,CATRGGLDTGELFF
TRBJ2-5,TRBD1,TRBV11-2,once,TGTGCCAGCAGCCCCGGGACAGGGCTGGGCGAGACCCAGTACTTC,CASSPGTGLGETQYF
TRBJ2-5,TRBD2,TRBV4-2,NA,TGTGCCAGCAGCCAAGGGACTAGCGGGGGGGGAACGCCCCAAGAGACCCAGTACTTC,CASSQGTSGGGTPQETQYF
TRBJ1-2,TRBD1,TRBV9,NA,TGTGCCAGCAGCGGACGCCAGGGGGCTCGAGGCTACACCTTC,CASSGRQGARGYTF
TRBJ2-5,TRBD2,TRBV7-8,NA,TGTGCCAGCAGCATACCCGGGGGGGGAACTCCACGATTCGAGACCCAGTACTTC,CASSIPGGGTPRFETQYF
TRBJ2-7,NA,TRBV18,once,TGTGCCAGCTCACCGGGGCAGGGGGAGCAGTACTTC,CASSPGQGEQYF
TRBJ2-3,TRBD2,TRBV18,few,TGTGCCAGCTCACCACTTTCGGGACTAGCGGGGATCACAGATACGCAGTATTTT,CASSPLSGLAGITDTQYF
TRBJ1-2,NA,TRBV30,NA,TGTGCCTGGGGCCTGTTGGGCTACACCTTC,CAWGLLGYTF
TRBJ1-1,NA,TRBV5-4,NA,TGTGCCAGCAGCTTTTACGGGGGGCTCACTGAAGCTTTCTTT,CASSFYGGLTEAFF
TRBJ2-1,TRBD2,TRBV27,NA,TGTGCCAGCAGTTTGCGGGGGAGCTACAATGAGCAGTTCTTC,CASSLRGSYNEQFF
TRBJ2-1,TRBD2,TRBV6-6,NA,TGTGCCAGCAGTCAGACTAGCGGGACGGTATTTTTAGGGCAGTTCTTC,CASSQTSGTVFLGQFF
TRBJ2-7,TRBD1,TRBV5-6,few,TGTGCCAGCAGCCCCGGGACAGGGGCCTACGAGCAGTACTTC,CASSPGTGAYEQYF
TRBJ2-1,TRBD2,TRBV9,NA,TGTGCCAGCAGCACCGGACTAGCGGGAGGGTCTGAGCAGTTCTTC,CASSTGLAGGSEQFF
TRBJ2-1,TRBD2,TRBV12-5,NA,TGTGCTAGTGGTTTGGTCGTAGCGGGGGGGCCCATTGAGCAGTTCTTC,CASGLVVAGGPIEQFF
TRBJ2-1,NA,TRBV5-6,NA,TGTGCCAGCAGCTTGGTGAGGAAATGGAATGAGCAGTTCTTC,CASSLVRKWNEQFF
TRBJ2-1,TRBD2,TRBV18,NA,TGTGCCAGCTCGCCAGCGGGGGGGTCGAATGAGCAGTTCTTC,CASSPAGGSNEQFF
TRBJ2-3,TRBD1,TRBV4-1,NA,TGCGCCAGCAGCCAAGATTTGGACAGGCGCACAGATACGCAGTATTTT,CASSQDLDRRTDTQYF
TRBJ2-1,TRBD2,TRBV11-2,once,TGTGCCAGCAGCTACCTAGCGGGGAACAATGAGCAGTTCTTC,CASSYLAGNNEQFF
TRBJ2-1,NA,TRBV7-8,NA,TGTGCCAGCAGCTTAGGGGGGCAGAATGAGCAGTTCTTC,CASSLGGQNEQFF
TRBJ1-4,NA,TRBV2,once,TGTGCCAGCAGTGAGGAAGCGAACCTGGTCAGCGCAACTAATGAAAAACTGTTTTTT,CASSEEANLVSATNEKLFF
TRBJ1-2,NA,TRBV6-1,NA,TGTGCCAGCAGTGAAGAGGGTCTGGGGCCGGACTATGGCTACACCTTC,CASSEEGLGPDYGYTF
TRBJ2-7,TRBD2,TRBV6-1,NA,TGTGCCAGCAGTCGCCGGGACTATGTCTACGAGCAGTACTTC,CASSRRDYVYEQYF
TRBJ2-1,NA,TRBV7-8,NA,TGTGCCAGCACTGGGGGGAGCTCCTACAATGAGCAGTTCTTC,CASTGGSSYNEQFF